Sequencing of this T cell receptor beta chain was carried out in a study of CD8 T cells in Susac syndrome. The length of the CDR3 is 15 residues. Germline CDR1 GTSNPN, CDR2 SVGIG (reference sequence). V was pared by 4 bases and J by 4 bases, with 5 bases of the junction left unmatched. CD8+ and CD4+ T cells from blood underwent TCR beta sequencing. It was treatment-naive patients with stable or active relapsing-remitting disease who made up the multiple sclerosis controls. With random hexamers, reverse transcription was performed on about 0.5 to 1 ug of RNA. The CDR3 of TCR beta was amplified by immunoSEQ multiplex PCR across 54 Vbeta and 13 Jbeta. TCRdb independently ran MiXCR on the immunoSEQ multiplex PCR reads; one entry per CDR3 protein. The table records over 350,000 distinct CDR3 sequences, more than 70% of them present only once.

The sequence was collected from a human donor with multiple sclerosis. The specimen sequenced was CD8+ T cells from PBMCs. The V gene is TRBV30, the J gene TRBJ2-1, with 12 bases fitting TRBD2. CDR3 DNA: TGTGCCTGGACCAAACTAGCGGGAGGATACAATGAGCAGTTCTTC. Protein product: CAWTKLAGGYNEQFF.